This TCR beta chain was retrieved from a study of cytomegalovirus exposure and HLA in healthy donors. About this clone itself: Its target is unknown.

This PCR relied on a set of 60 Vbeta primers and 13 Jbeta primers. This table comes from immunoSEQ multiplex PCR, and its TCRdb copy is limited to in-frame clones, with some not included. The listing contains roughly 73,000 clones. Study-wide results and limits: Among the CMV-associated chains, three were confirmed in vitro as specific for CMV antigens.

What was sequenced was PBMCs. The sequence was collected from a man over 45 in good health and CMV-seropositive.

The chain's CDR3 is CASRWGRVDGYTF. DNA of the CDR3: TGTGCCAGCAGATGGGGCAGGGTAGATGGCTACACCTTC. The J gene is TRBJ1-2, the V gene TRBV5-6; tentative D call: TRBD1 (5 bases). This CDR3 is 13 amino acids long. Looked up from germline, CDR1 is SGHDT and CDR2 is YYEEEE. The V end was cut by 5 bases, the J end by 6 bases, with 14 bases between.